This T cell receptor (beta chain) was identified during a study of long-term antiretroviral therapy in people with HIV. Germline lookup yields CDR1 MNHNY and CDR2 SVGAGI (reference sequence). V gave up 8 bases and J gave up 4 bases, with 14 bases separating them. This CDR3 is built from 14 residues. Assay version v3.0 of immunoSEQ was used, and it was run at survey level. Only in-frame clones appear in the TCRdb table, and some are missing; sequencing was by immunoSEQ multiplex PCR. The sample has some 13,000 clones; about 80% are singletons. Of note for this clone: Its specificity is not known.

Findings and caveats of the study: Diversity remained lower than transplant donor controls, even though it increased after ART.

The rearrangement uses TRBV6-6 and TRBJ2-2; D gene ambiguous. The material was unsorted PBMCs, obtained 3.2 years before starting antiretroviral therapy. The sequence was collected from a middle-aged man with HIV. In DNA form, the CDR3 reads TGTGCCAGCGTTAAGGTCCTCGTCACCGGGGAGCTGTTTTTT. As protein: CASVKVLVTGELFF.